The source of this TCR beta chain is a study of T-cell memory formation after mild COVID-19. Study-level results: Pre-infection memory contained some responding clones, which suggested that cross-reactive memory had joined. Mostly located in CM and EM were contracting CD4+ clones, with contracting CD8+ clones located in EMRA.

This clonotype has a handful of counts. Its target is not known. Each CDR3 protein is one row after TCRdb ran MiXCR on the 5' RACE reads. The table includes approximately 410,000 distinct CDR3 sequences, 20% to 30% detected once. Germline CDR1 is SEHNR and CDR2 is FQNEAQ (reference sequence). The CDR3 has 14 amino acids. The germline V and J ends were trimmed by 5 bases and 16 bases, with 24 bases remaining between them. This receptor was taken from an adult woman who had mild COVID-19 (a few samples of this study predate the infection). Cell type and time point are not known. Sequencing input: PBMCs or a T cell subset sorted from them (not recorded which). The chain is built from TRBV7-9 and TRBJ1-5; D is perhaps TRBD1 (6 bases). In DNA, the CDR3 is TGTGCCAGCAGCAAGGACAGTAGGGGACATATGACCCATTTT. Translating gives CASSKDSRGHMTHF.